This T cell receptor beta chain was recorded in a study of blood T cells in healthy people across ages (dated by TCRdb to 2015 to 2017). About the study as a whole: In model experiments, template switching captured roughly one uniquely barcoded TCR beta cDNA molecule for every two T cells. Four age groups were formed from the donors: young (average about 15 years), middle-aged (approximately 40), aged (around 62) and long-lived (more than 75). Two additional independent replicas of 1 million unique cDNA reads from the same blood draw were analyzed for two donors (one aged 18 to 30 and one aged 80 or older). To avoid experimental bias, donors of different ages were distributed randomly across sequencing lanes. Age-related changes in TCR beta repertoire diversity were measured in the study by deep sequencing normalized with unique cDNA molecular identifiers. The study at large found these results: Conclusive comparison of naive and antigen-experienced compartments was prevented by the profiling of bulk unsorted PBMCs. As age increased, observed TCR beta diversity per million T cells dropped in a roughly linear way, and a significant reduction was already evident by age approximately 40. Donor CMV infection status was unknown, potentially confounding age-related changes in expanded clonotypes. Estimates of total diversity from one million sequenced T cells were regarded as lower bounds and underestimates. Compared with the aged group, the long-lived group had more naive CD4+ T cells, fewer expanded clones and increased TCR diversity, suggesting age selection. Observed TCR beta diversity correlated strongly with the percentage of naive T cells measured by flow cytometry.

A note on this clonotype: Its antigen is currently not known. Base qualities are not provided; no much larger clone lies one nucleotide away.

From the cysteine through the phenylalanine, the CDR3 covers 16 amino acids. The only DNA kept is the CDR3, 48 bases in frame from the first base. The germline V gene sets CDR1 to MDHEN and CDR2 to SYDVKM. V is cut by 1 base and J by 1 base, and the space between the germline ends is 14 bases. Library prep was done by 5' RACE. TCRdb records Illumina HiSeq 2500 as the sequencer. A second PCR of 7 to 11 cycles was performed with a sample-barcoded 5' primer and a J-beta primer mix. A template-switch 5' adaptor carrying 12 random nucleotides introduced a unique molecular identifier onto each TCR beta cDNA molecule. Each sample yielded at least 2.5 million CDR3-containing paired-end reads. All of the RNA was converted into first-strand cDNA using the Mint cDNA synthesis kit, with a TRBC-specific oligonucleotide serving as the primer. Following uracil-DNA glycosylase treatment, a first 18-cycle PCR with universal primers M1SS and BC2_uni_R was performed on all cDNA. Regarding the original processing steps: Normalization of each sample was performed by random selection of 1 million high-quality reads, each carrying a distinct molecular identifier. Instead of being binned into consensus sequences, reads with shared molecular identifiers were discarded. CDR3 identification, clonotype clustering and error correction used MiTCR with a Q25 quality threshold and the strictest error-elimination algorithm. A nonparametric unseen species model using Euler transformation provided a lower-bound estimate of total TCR beta diversity. TCRdb ran its own pipeline on the public reads, namely fastp trimming at Q25 and MiXCR clone calling, and kept in-frame beta chains. Each entry is one CDR3 protein sequence, shown with its most common DNA and genes. TCRdb, rather than the study authors, made the V and J calls. The sample includes about 1.8 million distinct CDR3 sequences, with less than 50% observed a single time. Clones ranked in the top ten supply 2% to 2.5% of the sample.

Donors were around 37 systemically healthy Caucasian individuals from Russia aged 6 to 90 years. Each donor gave ten milliliters of peripheral blood, drawn into EDTA-treated Vacutainer tubes. Ficoll-Paque density-gradient centrifugation was used to isolate PBMCs, with at least 6.5 million per sample. Total RNA, at least 5 micrograms per sample, was extracted from PBMCs with Trizol reagent. Naive CD45RAhigh/CD27high T cell percentages were measured by flow cytometry on a PBMC aliquot from every donor. The sample taken for sequencing was blood. The origin of this receptor is a woman aged 40 to 49 in good health. The chain is encoded by TRBV28 joined to TRBJ2-7, with the D segment identity uncertain. The CDR3 protein sequence reads: CASSLSVLSTSYEQYF. The DNA sequence reads TGTGCCAGCAGTTTATCAGTGCTCTCAACATCCTACGAGCAGTACTTC.